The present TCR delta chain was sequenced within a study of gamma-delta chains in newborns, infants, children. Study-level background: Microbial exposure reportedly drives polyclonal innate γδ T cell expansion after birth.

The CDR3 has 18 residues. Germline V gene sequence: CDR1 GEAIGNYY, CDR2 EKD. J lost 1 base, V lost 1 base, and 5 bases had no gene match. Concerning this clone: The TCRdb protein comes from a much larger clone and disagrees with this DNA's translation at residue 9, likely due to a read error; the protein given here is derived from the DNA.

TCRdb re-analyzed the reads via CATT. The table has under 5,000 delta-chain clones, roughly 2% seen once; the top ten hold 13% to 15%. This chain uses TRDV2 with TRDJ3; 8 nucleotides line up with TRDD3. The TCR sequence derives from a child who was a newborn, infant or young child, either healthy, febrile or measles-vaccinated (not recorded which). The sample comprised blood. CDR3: CACDTGGLISWDTRQMFF. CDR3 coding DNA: TGTGCCTGTGACACTGGGGGATTAATTTCCTGGGACACCCGACAGATGTTTTTC.